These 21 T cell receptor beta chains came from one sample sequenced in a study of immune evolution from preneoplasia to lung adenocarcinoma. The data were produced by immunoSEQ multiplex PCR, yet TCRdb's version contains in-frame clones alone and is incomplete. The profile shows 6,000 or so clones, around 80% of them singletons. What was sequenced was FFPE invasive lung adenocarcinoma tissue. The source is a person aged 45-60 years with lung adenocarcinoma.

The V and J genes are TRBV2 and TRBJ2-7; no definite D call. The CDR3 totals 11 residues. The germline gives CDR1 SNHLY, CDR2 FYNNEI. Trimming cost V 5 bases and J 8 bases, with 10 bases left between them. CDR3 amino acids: CASSIGFKQYF. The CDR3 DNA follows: TGTGCCAGCAGTATCGGCTTTAAGCAGTACTTC.

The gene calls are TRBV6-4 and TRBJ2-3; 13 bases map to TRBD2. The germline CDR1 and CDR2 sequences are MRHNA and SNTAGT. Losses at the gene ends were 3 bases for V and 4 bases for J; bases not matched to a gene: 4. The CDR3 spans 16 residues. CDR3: CASSEGLAGEADTQYF. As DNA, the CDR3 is TGTGCCAGCAGTGAAGGACTAGCGGGAGAGGCAGATACGCAGTATTTT.

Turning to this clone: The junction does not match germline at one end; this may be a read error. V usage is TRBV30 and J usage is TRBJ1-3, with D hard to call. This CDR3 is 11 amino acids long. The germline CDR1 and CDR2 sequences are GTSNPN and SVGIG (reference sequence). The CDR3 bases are TGTACCTGGAGCTTCGGAAACACCATATATTTT. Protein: CTWSFGNTIYF.

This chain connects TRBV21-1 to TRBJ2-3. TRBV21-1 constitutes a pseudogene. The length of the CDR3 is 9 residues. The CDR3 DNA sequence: TGTGCCAGCATATATCAAGAGTATTTT. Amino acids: CASIYQEYF.

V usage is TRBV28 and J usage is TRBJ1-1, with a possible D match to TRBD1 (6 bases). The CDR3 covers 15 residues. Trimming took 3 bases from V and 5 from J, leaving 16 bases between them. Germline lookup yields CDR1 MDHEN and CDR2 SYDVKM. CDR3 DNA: TGTGCCAGCAGTTTTGGAGGGGGTCCGGGGACTGAAGCTTTCTTT. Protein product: CASSFGGGPGTEAFF.

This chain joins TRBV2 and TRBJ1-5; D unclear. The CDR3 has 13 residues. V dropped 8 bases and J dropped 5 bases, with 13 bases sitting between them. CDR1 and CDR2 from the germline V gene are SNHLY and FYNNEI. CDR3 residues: CASGVAGYQPQHF. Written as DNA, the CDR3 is TGTGCCAGCGGGGTAGCTGGTTATCAGCCCCAGCATTTT. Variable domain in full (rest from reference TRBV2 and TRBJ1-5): EPEVTQTPSHQVTQMGQEVILRCVPISNHLYFYWYRQILGQKVEFLVSFYNNEISEKSEIFDDQFSVERPDGSNFTLKIRSTKLEDSAMYFCASGVAGYQPQHFGDGTRLSIL.

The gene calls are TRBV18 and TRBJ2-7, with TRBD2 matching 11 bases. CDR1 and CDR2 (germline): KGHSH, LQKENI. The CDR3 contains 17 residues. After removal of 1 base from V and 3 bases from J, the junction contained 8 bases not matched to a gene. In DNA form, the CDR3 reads TGTGCCAGCTCACCACAAAACGGGACTAGCGGACGCTACGAGCAGTACTTC. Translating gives CASSPQNGTSGRYEQYF. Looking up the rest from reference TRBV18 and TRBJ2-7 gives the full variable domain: NAGVMQNPRHLVRRRGQEARLRCSPMKGHSHVYWYRQLPEEGLKFMVYLQKENIIDESGMPKERFSAEFPKEGPSILRIQQVVRGDSAAYFCASSPQNGTSGRYEQYFGPGTRLTVT.

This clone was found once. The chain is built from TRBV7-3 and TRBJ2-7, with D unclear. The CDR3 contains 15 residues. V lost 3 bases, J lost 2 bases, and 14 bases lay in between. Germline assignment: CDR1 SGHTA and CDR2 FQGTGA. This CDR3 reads CASSLAECGAYEQYF. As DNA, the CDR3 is TGTGCCAGCAGCTTGGCGGAGTGCGGAGCCTACGAGCAGTACTTC.

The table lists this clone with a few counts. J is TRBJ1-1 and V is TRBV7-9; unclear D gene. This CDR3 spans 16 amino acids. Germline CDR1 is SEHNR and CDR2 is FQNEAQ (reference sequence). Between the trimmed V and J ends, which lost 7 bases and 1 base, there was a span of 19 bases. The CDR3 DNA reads TGTGCCAGCATCCAACTTAGGCAGATAAAGAACACTGAAGCTTTCTTT. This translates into CASIQLRQIKNTEAFF. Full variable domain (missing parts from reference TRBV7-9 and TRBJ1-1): DTGVSQNPRHKITKRGQNVTFRCDPISEHNRLYWYRQTLGQGPEFLTYFQNEAQLEKSRLLSDRFSAERPKGSFSTLEIQRTEQGDSAMYLCASIQLRQIKNTEAFFGQGTRLTVV.

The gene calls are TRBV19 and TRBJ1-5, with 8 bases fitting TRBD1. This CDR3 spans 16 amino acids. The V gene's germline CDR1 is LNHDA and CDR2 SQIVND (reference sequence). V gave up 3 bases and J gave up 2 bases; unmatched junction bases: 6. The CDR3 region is CASSIPQGARNQPQHF. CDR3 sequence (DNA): TGTGCCAGTAGTATCCCCCAGGGGGCGCGCAATCAGCCCCAGCATTTT.

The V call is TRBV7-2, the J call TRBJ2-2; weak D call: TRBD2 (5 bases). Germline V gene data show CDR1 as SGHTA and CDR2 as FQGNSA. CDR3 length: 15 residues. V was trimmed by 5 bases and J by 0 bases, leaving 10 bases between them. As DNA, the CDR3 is TGTGCCAGCAGCCTTAGCGTAACGAACACCGGGGAGCTGTTTTTT. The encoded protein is CASSLSVTNTGELFF.

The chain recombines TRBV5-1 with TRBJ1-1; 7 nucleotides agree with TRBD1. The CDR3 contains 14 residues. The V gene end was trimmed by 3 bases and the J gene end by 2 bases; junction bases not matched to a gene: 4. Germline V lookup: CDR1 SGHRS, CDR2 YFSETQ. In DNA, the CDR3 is TGCGCCAGCAGCTACAGGGGCGTTAACACTGAAGCTTTCTTT. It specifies CASSYRGVNTEAFF.

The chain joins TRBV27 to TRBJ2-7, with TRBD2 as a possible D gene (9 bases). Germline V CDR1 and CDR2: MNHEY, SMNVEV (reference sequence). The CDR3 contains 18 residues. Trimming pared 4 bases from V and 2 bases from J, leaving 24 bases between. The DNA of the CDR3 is TGTGCCAGCAGTTCACAGGGGGTACTAAGCGGGAGGCCCTACGAGCAGTACTTC. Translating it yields CASSSQGVLSGRPYEQYF.

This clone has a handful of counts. CDR3 residues: CASSAVGQSRANVLTF. The CDR3 DNA reads TGTGCCAGCAGCGCCGTAGGACAAAGTCGGGCCAACGTCCTGACTTTC. The chain is built from TRBV12-1 and TRBJ2-6; no check of the table's D call, TRBD1, against the DNA was made. TRBV12-1 is assigned pseudogene status. This CDR3 spans 16 amino acids.

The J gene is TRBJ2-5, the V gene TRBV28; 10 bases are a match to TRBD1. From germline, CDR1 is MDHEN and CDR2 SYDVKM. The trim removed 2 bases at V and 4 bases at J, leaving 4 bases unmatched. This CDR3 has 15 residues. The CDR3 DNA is TGTGCCAGCAGTTTAGCGGACAGGGGGGGAGAGACCCAGTACTTC. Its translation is CASSLADRGGETQYF. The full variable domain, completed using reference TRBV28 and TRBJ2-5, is DVKVTQSSRYLVKRTGEKVFLECVQDMDHENMFWYRQDPGLGLRLIYFSYDVKMKEKGDIPEGYSVSREKKERFSLILESASTNQTSMYLCASSLADRGGETQYFGPGTRLLVL.

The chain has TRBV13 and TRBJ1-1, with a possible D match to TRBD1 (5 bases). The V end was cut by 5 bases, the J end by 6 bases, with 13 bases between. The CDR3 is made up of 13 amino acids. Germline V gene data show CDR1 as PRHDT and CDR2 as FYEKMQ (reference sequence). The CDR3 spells CASSPRAGPEAFF. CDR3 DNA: TGTGCCAGCAGCCCCAGGGCAGGTCCTGAAGCTTTCTTT.

CDR3 bases: TGTGCCAGCAGCTTAGATCCCGGGACTTTGAGCACAGATACGCAGTATTTT. Encoded protein: CASSLDPGTLSTDTQYF. This chain links TRBV11-2 with TRBJ2-3, with TRBD2 as a possible D gene (6 bases). CDR1 SGHAT and CDR2 FQNNGV come from the germline V gene. V was trimmed by 0 bases and J by 0 bases, leaving 13 bases between them. The CDR3 consists of 17 residues.

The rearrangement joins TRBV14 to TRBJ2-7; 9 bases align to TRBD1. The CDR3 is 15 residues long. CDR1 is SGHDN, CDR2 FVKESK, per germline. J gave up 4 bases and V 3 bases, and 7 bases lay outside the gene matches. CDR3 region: CASSQRDRGRYEQYF. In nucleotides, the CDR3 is TGTGCCAGCAGCCAGAGAGACAGGGGGAGGTACGAGCAGTACTTC. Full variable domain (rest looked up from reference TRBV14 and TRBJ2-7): EAGVTQFPSHSVIEKGQTVTLRCDPISGHDNLYWYRRVMGKEIKFLLHFVKESKQDESGMPNNRFLAERTGGTYSTLKVQPAELEDSGVYFCASSQRDRGRYEQYFGPGTRLTVT.

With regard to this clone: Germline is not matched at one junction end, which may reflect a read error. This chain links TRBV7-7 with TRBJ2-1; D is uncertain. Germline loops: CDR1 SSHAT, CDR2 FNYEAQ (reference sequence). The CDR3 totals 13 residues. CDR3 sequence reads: CASSLYGHNEQFF. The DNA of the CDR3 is TGTGCTAGCAGCTTATACGGACACAATGAGCAGTTCTTC.

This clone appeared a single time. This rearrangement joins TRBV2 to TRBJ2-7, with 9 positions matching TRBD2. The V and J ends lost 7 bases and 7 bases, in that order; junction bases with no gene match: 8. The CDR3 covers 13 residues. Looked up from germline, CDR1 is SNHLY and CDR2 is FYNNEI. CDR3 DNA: TGTGCCAGCAAACGGACTAGCGAGCGGGAGCAGTACTTC. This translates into CASKRTSEREQYF.

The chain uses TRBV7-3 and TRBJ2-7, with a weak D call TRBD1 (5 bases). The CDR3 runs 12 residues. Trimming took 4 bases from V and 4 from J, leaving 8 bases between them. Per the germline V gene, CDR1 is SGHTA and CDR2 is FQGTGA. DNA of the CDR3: TGTGCCAGCAGCTCGACAGTTTACGAGCAGTACTTC. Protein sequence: CASSSTVYEQYF.